The 29 T cell receptor beta chains below were found in one sample sequenced in a study of Graves' ophthalmopathy and Graves' hyperthyroidism. Using RNA transcripts, the TCR beta CDR3 regions were amplified. An initial RT-PCR round employing HTBI primers preceded a second-round multiplex PCR. One entry per CDR3 protein, called by TCRdb with MiXCR from the multiplex PCR reads. The table shows 400,000 or so distinct CDR3 sequences, with roughly 14% occurring only once. The specimen sequenced was peripheral blood. The receptors stem from a woman aged 18 to 35 with stable Graves' hyperthyroidism.

This clonotype was seen at least ten times. The gene calls are TRBV25-1 and TRBJ1-3; D gene uncertain. Looked up from germline, CDR1 is MGHDK and CDR2 is SYGVNS. CDR3 size: 11 residues. V was shortened by 9 bases and J by 2 bases, with 5 bases between the two germline ends. CDR3: CASRTGNTIYF. CDR3 sequence (DNA): TGTGCCAGTCGCACTGGAAACACCATATATTTT.

This clonotype has at least ten counts. The chain combines TRBV7-2 with TRBJ2-7; D is ambiguous. Between the trimmed V and J ends, which lost 3 bases and 4 bases, there was a span of 13 bases. The germline gives CDR1 SGHTA, CDR2 FQGNSA. The CDR3 runs 14 residues. CDR3: CASSFDWGRYEQYF. In nucleotides, the CDR3 is TGTGCCAGCAGCTTTGACTGGGGAAGATACGAGCAGTACTTC.

Many counts were recorded for this clonotype. This chain connects TRBV20-1 to TRBJ1-1; tentatively, D is TRBD1 (6 bases). From germline, CDR1 is DFQATT and CDR2 SNEGSKA (reference sequence). V was cut by 6 bases and J by 4 bases, with 15 bases left in between. This CDR3 is built from 13 residues. This CDR3 is CSAEGGGGTEAFF. CDR3 nucleotide sequence: TGCAGTGCCGAAGGGGGGGGAGGCACTGAAGCTTTCTTT.

CDR3 sequence (DNA): TGTGCCAGCAGCCCCCGGGCGGGAGATACGCAGTATTTT. Translation: CASSPRAGDTQYF. The chain is built from TRBV7-3 and TRBJ2-3; D is perhaps TRBD2 (5 bases). CDR3 size: 13 residues. V was cut by 5 bases and J by 5 bases, with 11 bases left in between. Germline loops: CDR1 SGHTA, CDR2 FQGTGA. The complete variable domain, with remaining parts taken from reference TRBV7-3 and TRBJ2-3, reads GAGVSQTPSNKVTEKGKYVELRCDPISGHTALYWYRQSLGQGPEFLIYFQGTGAADDSGLPNDRFFAVRPEGSVSTLKIQRTERGDSAVYLCASSPRAGDTQYFGPGTRLTVL.

This clonotype was recorded at least ten times. The V call is TRBV7-3, the J call TRBJ1-2; maybe TRBD1 (5 bases). Deletions cut 5 bases from V and 8 bases from J, with 18 bases between. Germline V gene sequence: CDR1 SGHTA, CDR2 FQGTGA. This CDR3 comprises 14 residues. The CDR3 bases are TGTGCCAGCAGCCCTCTTCCCGCCTCAGGGGGCTACACCTTC. This translates into CASSPLPASGGYTF. Combining the CDR3 with reference TRBV7-3 and TRBJ1-2 gives the whole variable domain GAGVSQTPSNKVTEKGKYVELRCDPISGHTALYWYRQSLGQGPEFLIYFQGTGAADDSGLPNDRFFAVRPEGSVSTLKIQRTERGDSAVYLCASSPLPASGGYTFGSGTRLTVV.

There are many counts of this clonotype. The V call is TRBV12-3 or TRBV12-4, the J call TRBJ1-1, with D unclear. This CDR3 spans 12 amino acids. V lost 7 bases, J lost 5 bases, and 11 bases lay in between. The CDR3 loop is CASKFLGTEAFF. The CDR3 DNA reads TGTGCCAGCAAATTTCTTGGAACTGAAGCTTTCTTT.

In regard to this clonotype: With a much larger clone just one base away, this may be a read error. The V call is TRBV27, the J call TRBJ2-5; tentatively, D is TRBD1 or TRBD2 (5 bases each). Germline V gene sequence: CDR1 MNHEY, CDR2 SMNVEV (reference sequence). The CDR3 loop spans 15 amino acids. Trimming took 5 bases from V and 2 from J, leaving 15 bases between them. The CDR3 nucleotides read TGTGCCAGCAGTCCATGGGGGATAGCTCAAGAGACCCAGTACTTC. Protein product: CASSPWGIAQETQYF.

This clonotype was detected many times. Here the CDR3 reads CASSIGGLSFGNTIYF. The CDR3 DNA reads TGTGCCAGTAGTATAGGGGGGCTCAGCTTTGGAAACACCATATATTTT. The chain combines TRBV19 with TRBJ1-3; tentatively, D is TRBD1 (6 bases). The CDR3 sequence is 16 residues long. Trimming shortened V by 1 base and J by 3 bases, and 13 bases separated the two germline ends. From germline, CDR1 is LNHDA and CDR2 SQIVND (reference sequence).

Here the CDR3 DNA reads TGTGCCAGCACCCCGGCAGGGAACACTGAAGCTTTCTTT. Its protein product is CASTPAGNTEAFF. The rearrangement joins TRBV6-1 to TRBJ1-1, with D hard to call. The length of the CDR3 is 13 residues. Trimming removed 7 bases from V and 1 base from J, with 10 bases in between. CDR1 MNHNS and CDR2 SASEGT come from the germline V gene.

Many counts were recorded for this clonotype. The rearrangement links TRBV10-1 to TRBJ1-1, with 7 nucleotides matching TRBD1. V dropped 8 bases and J dropped 5; count of bases not matched to a gene: 8. CDR1 and CDR2 (germline): WNHNN, SYGVQD (reference sequence). The CDR3 has 13 amino acids. The CDR3 nucleotides read TGCGCCAGCCGACAGGGTGAGAAAACTGAAGCTTTCTTT. This gives the protein CASRQGEKTEAFF.

The chain is built from TRBV5-1 and TRBJ1-2; D is uncertain. From germline, CDR1 is SGHRS and CDR2 YFSETQ. Trimming pared 4 bases from V and 9 bases from J, leaving 19 bases between. The CDR3 has 14 residues. CDR3 sequence (DNA): TGCGCCAGCAGCCGATGGTCGGTATCGGAGAGCTACACCTTC. It yields the protein CASSRWSVSESYTF.

This clonotype was counted many times. The chain links TRBV7-2 to TRBJ2-7; the D gene is possibly TRBD1 (5 bases). The V gene lost 4 bases and the J gene lost 3 bases, with 16 bases spanning the gap. Germline assignment: CDR1 SGHTA and CDR2 FQGNSA. The CDR3 consists of 15 residues. The CDR3 DNA is TGTGCCAGCAGCTCGAGACAGACACTCGTCTACGAGCAGTACTTC. Translating gives CASSSRQTLVYEQYF.

The chain combines TRBV4-2 with TRBJ1-1, with D hard to call. Germline assignment: CDR1 LGHNA and CDR2 YNFKEQ. The CDR3 consists of 15 residues. V gave up 4 bases and J gave up 5 bases, with 17 bases separating them. The CDR3 is CASSLKLNGGTEAFF. The CDR3 region has the DNA TGTGCCAGCAGCCTTAAACTGAACGGCGGGACTGAAGCTTTCTTT.

This clonotype was observed many times. A single base separates this from a much larger clone, so it may be a read error. The chain joins TRBV6-5 to TRBJ2-7; D is uncertain. Germline V lookup: CDR1 MNHEY, CDR2 SVGAGI. The CDR3 has 13 amino acids. Trimming took 1 base from V and 6 from J, leaving 10 bases between them. CDR3 protein: CASSYLGPREQYF. Here the CDR3 DNA reads TGTGCCAGCAGTTACTTAGGACCACGCGAGCAGTACTTC.

This clonotype was found many times. V is TRBV12-3 or TRBV12-4 and J is TRBJ1-1, with D possibly being TRBD1 (5 bases). This CDR3 region has 13 residues. V was trimmed by 7 bases and J by 10 bases, leaving 19 bases between them. In nucleotides, the CDR3 is TGTGCCAGCATCGATGGCAGGGAAGTTGGAGCTTTCTTT. It specifies CASIDGREVGAFF.

In its sample, this clonotype was seen many times. J is TRBJ2-5 and V is TRBV20-1, with 7 bases that match TRBD2. V was pared by 5 bases and J by 3 bases, with 9 bases of the junction left unmatched. The CDR3 loop spans 14 amino acids. Germline V lookup: CDR1 DFQATT, CDR2 SNEGSKA (reference sequence). The CDR3 here is CSASPGTTKETQYF. As DNA, the CDR3 is TGCAGTGCTTCCCCCGGGACTACCAAAGAGACCCAGTACTTC.

The chain combines TRBV5-6 with TRBJ1-1; D is uncertain. Germline values: CDR1 SGHDT, CDR2 YYEEEE. Trimming shortened V by 0 bases and J by 1 base, and 7 bases separated the two germline ends. There are 14 residues in the CDR3. The CDR3 spells CASSLEDKNTEAFF. In DNA form, the CDR3 reads TGTGCCAGCAGCTTGGAAGATAAGAACACTGAAGCTTTCTTT.

As to this clonotype: A read error is possible here, since a much larger clone lies one base away. This rearrangement joins TRBV13 to TRBJ2-7; 9 nucleotides match TRBD1. There are 14 residues in the CDR3. Germline V CDR1 and CDR2: PRHDT, FYEKMQ (reference sequence). Here the CDR3 DNA reads TGTGTCAGCAGCTCCGGGACAGGGAGCTACGAGCAGTACTTC. It translates to CVSSSGTGSYEQYF.

This clonotype was seen a handful of times. The genes are TRBV25-1 and TRBJ2-3; 9 bases are a match to TRBD2. The CDR3 has 15 residues. Germline trimming cut 4 bases from V and 3 bases from J; bases unmatched to any gene: 5. Germline loops: CDR1 MGHDK, CDR2 SYGVNS. CDR3 DNA: TGTGCCAGCAGTGGTACTAGCGGGCCTACAGATACGCAGTATTTT. It specifies CASSGTSGPTDTQYF.

This clonotype has ten or more counts. With a much larger clone just one base away, this may be a read error. This sequence joins TRBV6-1 and TRBJ2-7, with a weak D call TRBD1 (6 bases). The CDR3 runs 14 residues. Germline-derived CDR1 and CDR2 are MNHNS and SASEGT. CDR3 coding DNA: TGTGTCAGCAGTGCCCGACAGGCAACCTACGAGCAGTACTTC. This gives the protein CVSSARQATYEQYF.

The chain has TRBV9 and TRBJ2-2; a possible D gene is TRBD1 (5 bases). The CDR3 contains 13 residues. Per the germline V gene, CDR1 is SGDLS and CDR2 is YYNGEE. V was clipped by 7 bases and J by 6 bases, with 13 bases between them. CDR3 residues: CASGQGMAGELFF. CDR3 nucleotides: TGTGCCAGCGGCCAGGGAATGGCCGGGGAGCTGTTTTTT.

Ten or more counts support this clonotype. The CDR3 DNA is TGTGCCAGCAGCCAGACTTTCTACGAGCAGTACTTC. Amino acid sequence: CASSQTFYEQYF. The V and J genes are TRBV3-1 and TRBJ2-7, with D unresolved. The CDR3 runs to 12 residues. Germline loops: CDR1 LGHDT, CDR2 YNNKEL (reference sequence). The V end lost 3 bases, the J end lost 3 bases, and 6 bases lay between the germline ends.

This clonotype was detected only a few times. The chain combines TRBV5-1 with TRBJ2-1, with D possibly being TRBD2 (6 bases). Trimming stripped 0 bases from V and 2 bases from J, with 6 bases between. Per germline, CDR1 SGHRS and CDR2 YFSETQ. The CDR3 has 14 residues. The DNA of the CDR3 is TGCGCCAGCAGCTTGGCGGGGGCCTACAATGAGCAGTTCTTC. This sequence encodes CASSLAGAYNEQFF. The full variable domain, rest sourced from reference TRBV5-1 and TRBJ2-1, is KAGVTQTPRYLIKTRGQQVTLSCSPISGHRSVSWYQQTPGQGLQFLFEYFSETQRNKGNFPGRFSGRQFSNSRSEMNVSTLELGDSALYLCASSLAGAYNEQFFGPGTRLTVL.

This clonotype was counted at least ten times. This chain connects TRBV29-1 to TRBJ2-7, with D possibly TRBD1 on 5 matching bases. Trimming shortened V by 7 bases and J by 2 bases, and 15 bases separated the two germline ends. Germline V lookup: CDR1 SQVTM, CDR2 ANQGSEA. There are 13 residues in the CDR3. The CDR3 DNA reads TGCAGCGCCTGCAGGGTGAACGCCTACGAGCAGTACTTC. Amino acid sequence: CSACRVNAYEQYF.

In the case of this clonotype: A much larger clone differs from this one at a single base, so this may be a read error. The V and J genes are TRBV20-1 and TRBJ1-5, with TRBD1 matching over 9 bases. Germline assignment: CDR1 DFQATT and CDR2 SNEGSKA (reference sequence). The CDR3 sequence is 14 residues long. The CDR3 DNA follows: TGCAGTGCTGCGCCGGGACAGGGTTTTCAGCCCCAGGATTTT. Translation: CSAAPGQGFQPQDF.

This clonotype turned up a few times. The chain uses TRBV4-2 and TRBJ1-1, with D uncertain. This CDR3 is built from 14 residues. Germline CDR1 and CDR2: LGHNA and YNFKEQ. Between the trimmed V and J ends, which lost 1 base and 1 base, there was a span of 7 bases. CDR3 sequence (DNA): TGTGCCAGCAGCCAAGTGGCAGGGAACACTGAAGCTTTCTTT. Residues: CASSQVAGNTEAFF.

This clonotype was observed a single time. It may be a read error: a sequence one base away is much more abundant. The chain uses TRBV7-8 and TRBJ1-1; D may be TRBD1 (6 bases). V lost 5 bases and J 7 bases, leaving 23 bases between the germline ends. Germline V gene sequence: CDR1 SGHVS, CDR2 FQNEAQ. CDR3 size: 16 residues. CDR3 nucleotide sequence: TGTGCCAGCAGCGTCTTTCCGGGACAAGCGAACGGTGAAGCTTTCTTT. Its translation: CASSVFPGQANGEAFF.

This clonotype was seen ten or more times. The chain combines TRBV29-1 with TRBJ1-2; tentatively, D is TRBD1 (5 bases). The V end lost 6 bases, the J end lost 3 bases, and 17 bases lay between the germline ends. This CDR3 contains 14 residues. Germline CDR1 SQVTM, CDR2 ANQGSEA. CDR3 in DNA: TGCAGCGTGGACCCTCGGGGGGTCGACTATGGCTACACCTTC. This gives the protein CSVDPRGVDYGYTF.

This clonotype was counted ten times or more. The chain has TRBV13 and TRBJ2-7; 11 bases fit TRBD2. CDR3 length equals 14 residues. The V and J ends lost 5 bases and 3 bases, in that order; junction bases with no gene match: 3. The germline V gene encodes CDR1 PRHDT and CDR2 FYEKMQ (reference sequence). CDR3 bases: TGTGCCAGCAGCGATGGGACTAGCGGCTACGAGCAGTACTTC. This gives the protein CASSDGTSGYEQYF.